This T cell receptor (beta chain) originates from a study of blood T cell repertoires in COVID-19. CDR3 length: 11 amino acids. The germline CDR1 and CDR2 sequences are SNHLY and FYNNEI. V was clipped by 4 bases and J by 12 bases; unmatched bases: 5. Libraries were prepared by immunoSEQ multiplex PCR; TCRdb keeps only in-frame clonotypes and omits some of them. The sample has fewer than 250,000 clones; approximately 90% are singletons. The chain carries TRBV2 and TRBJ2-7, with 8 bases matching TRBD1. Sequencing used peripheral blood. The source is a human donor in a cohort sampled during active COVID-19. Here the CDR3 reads CASSVGQGPYF. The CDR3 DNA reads TGTGCCAGCAGTGTAGGACAGGGCCCGTACTTC.